The rows below give T cell receptor beta chains drawn from one sample of a study of T cell changes during pregnancy in multiple sclerosis. Method: immunoSEQ multiplex PCR; TCRdb's copy keeps in-frame clones and lacks some. The table includes tens of thousands of clones, roughly 92% detected once. The sequencing used peripheral blood, collected in the third trimester of pregnancy. The receptors were sampled from a female donor in good health, enrolled as a control in a pregnancy study. Each CDR3 is given with its conserved first and last residue. A D gene is named only where the DNA matches it firmly. The size field is filled for only some rows; it gives once, few, many or a size class.

v_call	j_call	d_call	clone_size	cdr3_nt	cdr3_aa
TRBV1	TRBJ2-1	.	.	TGCACCAGCAGCCAGGGCGAAGTTGTTGCTTACAATGAGCAGTTCTTC	CTSSQGEVVAYNEQFF
TRBV15	TRBJ1-2	TRBD1	.	TGTGCCACCAGCTACGACAGGGGTAATGGCTACACCTTC	CATSYDRGNGYTF
TRBV6-1	TRBJ1-4	TRBD1	.	TGTGCCAGCAGCGTAACCGGACAGGTCGGGGAAAAACTGTTTTTT	CASSVTGQVGEKLFF
TRBV29-1	TRBJ2-7	.	.	TGCAGCGCCGACGGGGGATCCGAGCAGTACTTC	CSADGGSEQYF
TRBV28	TRBJ2-6	.	.	TGTGCCAGCAGTAGCGGAATCTCTGGGGCCAACGTCCTGACTTTC	CASSSGISGANVLTF
TRBV5-4	TRBJ1-3	.	.	TGTGCCAGCAGCTTGGACAGCTTCTCTGGAAACACCATATATTTT	CASSLDSFSGNTIYF
TRBV7-2	TRBJ2-7	.	.	TGTGCCAGCAGCTTTTACGGGAGAAGGGACGAGCAGTACTTC	CASSFYGRRDEQYF
TRBV2	TRBJ1-1	TRBD1	.	TGTGCCAGCAGGGCCACAGGGGGCAGGGGCACTGAAGCTTTCTTT	CASRATGGRGTEAFF
TRBV4-1	TRBJ2-2	TRBD2	.	TGCGCCAGCAGCCTGGTAGCGGGGGGGCGACGGGTCGGGGAGCTGTTTTTT	CASSLVAGGRRVGELFF
TRBV4-3	TRBJ2-7	.	.	TGCGCCAGCAGCCAACAGGCGGGACCCTACGAGCAGTACTTC	CASSQQAGPYEQYF
TRBV7-9	TRBJ2-1	.	.	TGTGCCAGCAGCTTAGACAGGCGAGATGAGCAGTTCTTC	CASSLDRRDEQFF
TRBV7-9	TRBJ2-2	.	.	TGTGCCAGCAGCTTAGTAGTCGACACCTTCACCGGGGAGCTGTTTTTT	CASSLVVDTFTGELFF
TRBV2	TRBJ1-6	.	.	TGTGCCACCTTGGACTCATTCTCCTATAATTCACCCCTCCACTTT	CATLDSFSYNSPLHF
TRBV7-2	TRBJ2-2	.	.	TGTGCCAGCGCAACGGGGTTGAACACCGGGGAGCTGTTTTTT	CASATGLNTGELFF
TRBV6-1	TRBJ2-1	TRBD2	.	TGTGCCAGCAGTGGCCCTAGCGGGGGGTCGGATGAGCAGTTCTTC	CASSGPSGGSDEQFF
TRBV5-1	TRBJ1-1	TRBD1	.	TGCGCCAGCAGCTTAGGGGGCTTGAACACTGAAGCTTTCTTT	CASSLGGLNTEAFF
TRBV7-8	TRBJ2-1	.	.	TGTGCCAGCAGGTCTGGGTATAGCCCTGAGCAGTTCTTC	CASRSGYSPEQFF
TRBV18	TRBJ2-3	.	once	TGTGCCAGCTCACCACTGGGACACCCCAGCACAGATACGCAGTATTTT	CASSPLGHPSTDTQYF
TRBV27	TRBJ1-2	.	.	TGTGCCAGCAGTTATGGTAGCGACCACGGCTACACCTTC	CASSYGSDHGYTF
TRBV11-3	TRBJ2-3	TRBD2	.	TGTGCCAGCAGCCCTGGCGGGAGGTGGGGGACAGATACGCAGTATTTT	CASSPGGRWGTDTQYF
TRBV30	TRBJ1-2	.	once	TGTGCCTGGAGTGTACGCAGGGATGCCTATGGCTACACCTTC	CAWSVRRDAYGYTF
TRBV28	TRBJ1-5	.	.	TGTGCCAGCACCGGAGAGACCGGGATCAATCAGCCCCAGCATTTT	CASTGETGINQPQHF
TRBV19	TRBJ2-7	TRBD1	.	TGTGCCAGCAGAGGGTCGGGACAGGGATACTACGAGCAGTACTTC	CASRGSGQGYYEQYF